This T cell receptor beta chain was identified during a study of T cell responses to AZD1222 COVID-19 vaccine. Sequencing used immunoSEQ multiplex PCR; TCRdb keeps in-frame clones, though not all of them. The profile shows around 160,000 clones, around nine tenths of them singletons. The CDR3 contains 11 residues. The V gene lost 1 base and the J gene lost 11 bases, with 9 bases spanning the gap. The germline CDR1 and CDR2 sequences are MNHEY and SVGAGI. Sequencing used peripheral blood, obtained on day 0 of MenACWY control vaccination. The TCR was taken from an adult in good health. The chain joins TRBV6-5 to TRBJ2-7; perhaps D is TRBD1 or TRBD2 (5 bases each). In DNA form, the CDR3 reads TGTGCCAGCAGTTACTATGGGACCGAGTACTTC. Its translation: CASSYYGTEYF.